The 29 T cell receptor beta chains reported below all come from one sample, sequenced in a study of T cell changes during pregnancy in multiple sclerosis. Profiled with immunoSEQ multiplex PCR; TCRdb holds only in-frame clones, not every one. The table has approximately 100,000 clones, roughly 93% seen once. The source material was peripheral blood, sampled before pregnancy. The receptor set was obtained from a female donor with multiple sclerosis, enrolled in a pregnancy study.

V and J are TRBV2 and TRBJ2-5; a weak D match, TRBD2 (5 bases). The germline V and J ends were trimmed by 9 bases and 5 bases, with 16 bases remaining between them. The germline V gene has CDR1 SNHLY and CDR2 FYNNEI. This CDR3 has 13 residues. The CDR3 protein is CASRSGVGETQYF. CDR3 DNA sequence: TGTGCCAGTAGAAGCGGAGTCGGGGAGACCCAGTACTTC.

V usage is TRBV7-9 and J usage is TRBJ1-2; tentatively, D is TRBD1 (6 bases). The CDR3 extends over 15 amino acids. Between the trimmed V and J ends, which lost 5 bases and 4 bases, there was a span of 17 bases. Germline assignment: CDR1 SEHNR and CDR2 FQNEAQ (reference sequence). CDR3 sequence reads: CASSAPRDTIYGYTF. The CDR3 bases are TGTGCCAGCAGCGCACCCCGGGACACCATCTATGGCTACACCTTC.

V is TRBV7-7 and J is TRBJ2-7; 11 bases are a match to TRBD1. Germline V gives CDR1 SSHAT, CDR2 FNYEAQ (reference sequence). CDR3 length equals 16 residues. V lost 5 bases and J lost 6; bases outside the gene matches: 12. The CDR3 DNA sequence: TGTGCCAGCAGCCCTGGGAGGGACAGGGGGGTCGTCGAGCAGTACTTC. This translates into CASSPGRDRGVVEQYF. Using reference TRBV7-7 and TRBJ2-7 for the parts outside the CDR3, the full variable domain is GAGVSQSPRYKVTKRGQDVTLRCDPISSHATLYWYQQALGQGPEFLTYFNYEAQPDKSGLPSDRFSAERPEGSISTLTIQRTEQRDSAMYRCASSPGRDRGVVEQYFGPGTRLTVT.

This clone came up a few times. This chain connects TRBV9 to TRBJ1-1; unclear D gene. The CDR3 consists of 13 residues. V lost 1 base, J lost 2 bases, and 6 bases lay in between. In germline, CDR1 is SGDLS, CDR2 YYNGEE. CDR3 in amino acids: CASSVFQNTEAFF. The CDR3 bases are TGTGCCAGCAGCGTATTCCAAAACACTGAAGCTTTCTTT.

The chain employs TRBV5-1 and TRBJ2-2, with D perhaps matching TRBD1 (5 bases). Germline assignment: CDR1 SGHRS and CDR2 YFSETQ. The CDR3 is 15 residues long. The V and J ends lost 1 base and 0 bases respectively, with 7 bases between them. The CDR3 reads CASSLNRPNTGELFF. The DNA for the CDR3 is TGCGCCAGCAGCTTGAACAGGCCGAACACCGGGGAGCTGTTTTTT.

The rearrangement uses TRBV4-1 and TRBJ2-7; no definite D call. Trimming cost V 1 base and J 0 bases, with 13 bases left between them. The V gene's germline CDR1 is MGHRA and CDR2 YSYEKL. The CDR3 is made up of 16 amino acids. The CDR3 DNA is TGCGCCAGCAGCCAAGTTTCCGCGGCTATCTCCTACGAGCAGTACTTC. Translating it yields CASSQVSAAISYEQYF.

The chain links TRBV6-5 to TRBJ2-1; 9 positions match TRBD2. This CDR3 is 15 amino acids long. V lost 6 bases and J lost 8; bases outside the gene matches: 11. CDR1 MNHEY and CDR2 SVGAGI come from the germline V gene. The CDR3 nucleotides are TGTGCCAGCAGAGGAGCGGGAGGCCCAAGGGATGAGCAGTTCTTC. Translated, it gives CASRGAGGPRDEQFF.

CDR3 amino acids: CASSQVASGILPGELFF. In nucleotides, the CDR3 is TGCGCCAGCAGCCAAGTGGCTAGCGGGATCCTCCCTGGGGAGCTGTTTTTT. The J gene is TRBJ2-2, the V gene TRBV4-3; 9 nucleotides align to TRBD2. Germline V gives CDR1 LGHNA, CDR2 YSLEER. With 1 base clipped from V and 8 bases from J, the junction kept 11 bases outside the gene matches. The CDR3 length is 17 residues.

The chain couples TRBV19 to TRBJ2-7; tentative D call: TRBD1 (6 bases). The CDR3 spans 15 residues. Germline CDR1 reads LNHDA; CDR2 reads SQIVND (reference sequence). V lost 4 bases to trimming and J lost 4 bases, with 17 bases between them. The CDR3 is CASSKLAGVEYEQYF. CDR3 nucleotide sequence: TGTGCCAGTAGTAAGTTGGCAGGGGTTGAATACGAGCAGTACTTC.

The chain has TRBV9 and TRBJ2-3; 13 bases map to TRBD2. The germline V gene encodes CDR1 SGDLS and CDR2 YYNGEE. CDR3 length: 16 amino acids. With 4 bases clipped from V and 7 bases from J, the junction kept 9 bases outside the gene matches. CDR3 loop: CASSSRTSGSGYTQYF. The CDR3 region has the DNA TGTGCCAGCAGCTCCAGGACTAGCGGGAGTGGATATACGCAGTATTTT.

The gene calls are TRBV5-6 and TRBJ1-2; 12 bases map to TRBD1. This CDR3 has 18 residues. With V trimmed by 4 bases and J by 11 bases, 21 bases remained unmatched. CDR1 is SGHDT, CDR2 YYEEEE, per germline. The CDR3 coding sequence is TGTGCCAGCAGCCGACCGGCGGGACAGGGGGCATCACTTAGGGGATACACCTTC. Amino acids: CASSRPAGQGASLRGYTF.

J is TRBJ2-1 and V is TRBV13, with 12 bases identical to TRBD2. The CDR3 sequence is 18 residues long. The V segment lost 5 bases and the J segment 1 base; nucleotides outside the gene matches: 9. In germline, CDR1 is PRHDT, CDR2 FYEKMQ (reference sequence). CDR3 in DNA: TGTGCCAGCAGCCCAGCCCCAACTAGCGGGAGGTCCTACAATGAGCAGTTCTTC. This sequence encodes CASSPAPTSGRSYNEQFF.

CDR3 residues: CASSPGLHNEQFF. The CDR3 nucleotides are TGTGCCAGCTCACCGGGACTCCACAATGAGCAGTTCTTC. This rearrangement joins TRBV18 to TRBJ2-1, with D perhaps matching TRBD2 (6 bases). V was cut by 3 bases and J by 5 bases, with 8 bases left in between. Looked up from germline, CDR1 is KGHSH and CDR2 is LQKENI. CDR3 length: 13 amino acids.

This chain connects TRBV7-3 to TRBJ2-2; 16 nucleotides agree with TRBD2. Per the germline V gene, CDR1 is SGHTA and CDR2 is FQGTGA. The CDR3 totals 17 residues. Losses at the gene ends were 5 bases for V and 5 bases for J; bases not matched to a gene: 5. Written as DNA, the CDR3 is TGTGCCAGCAGCCTGGGACTAGCGGGAGGGGCGACCGGGGAGCTGTTTTTT. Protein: CASSLGLAGGATGELFF.

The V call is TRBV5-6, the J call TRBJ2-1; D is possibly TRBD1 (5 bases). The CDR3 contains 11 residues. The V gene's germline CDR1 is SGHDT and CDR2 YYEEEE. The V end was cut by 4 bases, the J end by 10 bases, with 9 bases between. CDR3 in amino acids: CASSISGEQFF. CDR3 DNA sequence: TGTGCCAGCAGCATTTCAGGGGAGCAGTTCTTC.

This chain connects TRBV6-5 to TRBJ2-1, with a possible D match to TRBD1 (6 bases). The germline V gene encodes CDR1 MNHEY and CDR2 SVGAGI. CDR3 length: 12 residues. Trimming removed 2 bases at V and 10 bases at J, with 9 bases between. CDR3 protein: CASSYDTGEQFF. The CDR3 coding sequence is TGTGCCAGCAGTTACGATACAGGGGAGCAGTTCTTC.

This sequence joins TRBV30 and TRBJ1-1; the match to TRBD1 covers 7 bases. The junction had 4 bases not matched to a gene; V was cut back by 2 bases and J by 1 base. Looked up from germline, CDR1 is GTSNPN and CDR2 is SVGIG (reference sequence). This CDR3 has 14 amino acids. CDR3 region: CAWSTGTANTEAFF. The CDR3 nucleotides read TGTGCCTGGAGTACCGGGACAGCGAACACTGAAGCTTTCTTT.

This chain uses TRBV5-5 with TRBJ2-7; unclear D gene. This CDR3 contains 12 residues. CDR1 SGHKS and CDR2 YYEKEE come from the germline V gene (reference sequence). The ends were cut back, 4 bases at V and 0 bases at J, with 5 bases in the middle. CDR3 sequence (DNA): TGTGCCAGCAGCCTTAGCTCCTACGAGCAGTACTTC. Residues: CASSLSSYEQYF.

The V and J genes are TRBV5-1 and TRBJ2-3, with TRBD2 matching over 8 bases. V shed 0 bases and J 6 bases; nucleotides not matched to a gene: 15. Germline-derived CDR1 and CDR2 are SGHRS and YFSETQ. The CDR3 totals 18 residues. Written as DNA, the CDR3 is TGCGCCAGCAGCTTGGAGGGGCGCAAGCGGGAGATGGGGGATACGCAGTATTTT. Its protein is CASSLEGRKREMGDTQYF.

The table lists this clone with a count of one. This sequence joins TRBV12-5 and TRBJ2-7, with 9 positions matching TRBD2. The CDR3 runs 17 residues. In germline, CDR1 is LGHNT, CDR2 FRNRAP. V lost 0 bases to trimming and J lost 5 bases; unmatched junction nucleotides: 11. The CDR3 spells CASGLVLRGSGRHEQYF. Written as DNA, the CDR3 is TGTGCTAGTGGTTTGGTACTTAGAGGGAGCGGGAGGCACGAGCAGTACTTC.

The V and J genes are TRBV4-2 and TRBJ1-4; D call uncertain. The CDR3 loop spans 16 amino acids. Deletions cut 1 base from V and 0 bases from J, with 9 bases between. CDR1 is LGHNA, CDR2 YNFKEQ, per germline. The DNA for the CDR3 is TGTGCCAGCAGCCAAGGTATCAGTGCAACTAATGAAAAACTGTTTTTT. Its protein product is CASSQGISATNEKLFF.

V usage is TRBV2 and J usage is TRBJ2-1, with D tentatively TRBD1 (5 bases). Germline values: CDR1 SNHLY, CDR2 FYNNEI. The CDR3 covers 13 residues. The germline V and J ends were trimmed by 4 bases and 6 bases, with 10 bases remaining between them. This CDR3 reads CASSAQGSNEQFF. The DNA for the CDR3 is TGTGCCAGCAGTGCGCAGGGAAGCAATGAGCAGTTCTTC.

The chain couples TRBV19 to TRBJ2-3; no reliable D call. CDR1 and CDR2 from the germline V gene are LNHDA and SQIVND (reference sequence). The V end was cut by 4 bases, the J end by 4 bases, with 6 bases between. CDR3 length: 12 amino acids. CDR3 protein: CASSRTPDTQYF. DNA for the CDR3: TGTGCCAGTAGTAGAACACCAGATACGCAGTATTTT.

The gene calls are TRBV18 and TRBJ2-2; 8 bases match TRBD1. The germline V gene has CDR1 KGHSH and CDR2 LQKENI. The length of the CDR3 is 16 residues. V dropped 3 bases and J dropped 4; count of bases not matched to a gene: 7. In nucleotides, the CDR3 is TGTGCCAGCTCACCTGTAGGACAGGGTGGCACCGGGGAGCTGTTTTTT. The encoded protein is CASSPVGQGGTGELFF.

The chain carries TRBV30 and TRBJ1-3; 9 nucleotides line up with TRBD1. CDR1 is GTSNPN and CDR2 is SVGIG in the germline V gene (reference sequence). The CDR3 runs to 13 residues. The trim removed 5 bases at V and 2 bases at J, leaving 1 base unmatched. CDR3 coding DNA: TGTGCCTGGGGGACAGGGACTGGAAACACCATATATTTT. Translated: CAWGTGTGNTIYF.

CDR3 protein: CASSRGQGLRGANVLTF. In DNA, the CDR3 is TGTGCCAGCAGCCGTGGACAGGGACTACGGGGGGCCAACGTCCTGACTTTC. The gene calls are TRBV2 and TRBJ2-6; possibly TRBD1 for D (8 bases). V lost 6 bases and J lost 4, with 19 bases in between. The CDR3 covers 17 residues. Germline CDR1 and CDR2: SNHLY and FYNNEI.

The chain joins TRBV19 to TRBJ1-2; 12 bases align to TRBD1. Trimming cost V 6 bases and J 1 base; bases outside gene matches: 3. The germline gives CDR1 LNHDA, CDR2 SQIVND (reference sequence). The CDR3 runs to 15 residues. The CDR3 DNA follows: TGTGCCAGTAGCGGGACAGGGGGCGTTAACTATGGCTACACCTTC. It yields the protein CASSGTGGVNYGYTF. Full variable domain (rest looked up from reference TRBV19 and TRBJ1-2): DGGITQSPKYLFRKEGQNVTLSCEQNLNHDAMYWYRQDPGQGLRLIYYSQIVNDFQKGDIAEGYSVSREKKESFPLTVTSAQKNPTAFYLCASSGTGGVNYGYTFGSGTRLTVV.

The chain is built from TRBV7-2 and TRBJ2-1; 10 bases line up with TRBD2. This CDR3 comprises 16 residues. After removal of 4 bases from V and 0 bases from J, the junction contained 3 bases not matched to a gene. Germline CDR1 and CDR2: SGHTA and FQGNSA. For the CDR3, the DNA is TGTGCCAGCAGCTCTGCTAGCGGGAGCTCCTACAATGAGCAGTTCTTC. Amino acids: CASSSASGSSYNEQFF.

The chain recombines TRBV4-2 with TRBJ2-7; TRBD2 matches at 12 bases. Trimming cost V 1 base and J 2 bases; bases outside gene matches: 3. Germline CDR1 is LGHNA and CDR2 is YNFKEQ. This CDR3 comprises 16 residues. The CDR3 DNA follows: TGTGCCAGCAGCCAAGCACTAGCGGGAGGCACCTACGAGCAGTACTTC. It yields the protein CASSQALAGGTYEQYF.